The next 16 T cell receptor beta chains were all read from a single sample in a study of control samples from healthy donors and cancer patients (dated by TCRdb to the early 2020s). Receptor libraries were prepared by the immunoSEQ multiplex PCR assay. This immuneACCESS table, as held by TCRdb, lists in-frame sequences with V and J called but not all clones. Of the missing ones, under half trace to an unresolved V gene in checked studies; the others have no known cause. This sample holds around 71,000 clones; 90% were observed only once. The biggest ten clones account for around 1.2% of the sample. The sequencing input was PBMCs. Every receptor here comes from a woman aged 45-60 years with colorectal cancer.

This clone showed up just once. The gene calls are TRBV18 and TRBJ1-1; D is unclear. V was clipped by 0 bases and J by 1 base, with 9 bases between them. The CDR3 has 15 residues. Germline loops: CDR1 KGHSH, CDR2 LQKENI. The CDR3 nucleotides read TGTGCCAGCTCACCACCCATTCTAGGGAACACTGAAGCTTTCTTT. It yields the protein CASSPPILGNTEAFF. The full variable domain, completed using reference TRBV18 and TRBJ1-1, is NAGVMQNPRHLVRRRGQEARLRCSPMKGHSHVYWYRQLPEEGLKFMVYLQKENIIDESGMPKERFSAEFPKEGPSILRIQQVVRGDSAAYFCASSPPILGNTEAFFGQGTRLTVV.

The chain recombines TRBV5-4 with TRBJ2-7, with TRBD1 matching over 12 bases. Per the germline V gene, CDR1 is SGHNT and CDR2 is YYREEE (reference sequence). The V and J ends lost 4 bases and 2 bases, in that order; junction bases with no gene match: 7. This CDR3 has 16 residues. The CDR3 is CASSGTGGGITYEQYF. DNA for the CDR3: TGTGCCAGCAGCGGGACAGGGGGCGGAATCACCTACGAGCAGTACTTC.

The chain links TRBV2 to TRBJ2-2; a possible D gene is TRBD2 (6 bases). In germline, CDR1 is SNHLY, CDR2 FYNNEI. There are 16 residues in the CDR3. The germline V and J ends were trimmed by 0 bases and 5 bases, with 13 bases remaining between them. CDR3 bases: TGTGCCAGCAGTGAAGCAGGGAGGCCTAGTACCGGGGAGCTGTTTTTT. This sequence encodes CASSEAGRPSTGELFF.

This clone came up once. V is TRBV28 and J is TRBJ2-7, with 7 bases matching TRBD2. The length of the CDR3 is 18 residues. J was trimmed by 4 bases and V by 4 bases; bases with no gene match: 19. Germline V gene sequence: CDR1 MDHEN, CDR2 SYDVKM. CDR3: CASSSGFLAGEGFYEQYF. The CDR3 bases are TGTGCCAGCAGTTCCGGGTTTTTGGCGGGAGAGGGTTTTTACGAGCAGTACTTC.

In DNA, the CDR3 is TGCGCCAGCAGCCAAGATCGTATGGAGTCAGGGGCCAATCAGCCCCAGCATTTT. It codes for CASSQDRMESGANQPQHF. The chain combines TRBV4-1 with TRBJ1-5; D is perhaps TRBD1 (6 bases). Trimming took off 0 bases at V and 3 bases at J, with 18 bases between the two ends. The CDR3 runs 18 residues. The germline gives CDR1 MGHRA, CDR2 YSYEKL.

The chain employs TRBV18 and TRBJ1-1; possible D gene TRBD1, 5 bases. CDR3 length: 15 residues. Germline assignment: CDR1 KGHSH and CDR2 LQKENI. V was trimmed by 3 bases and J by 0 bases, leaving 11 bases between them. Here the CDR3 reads CASSPIGGMNTEAFF. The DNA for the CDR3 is TGTGCCAGCTCACCTATTGGGGGTATGAACACTGAAGCTTTCTTT.

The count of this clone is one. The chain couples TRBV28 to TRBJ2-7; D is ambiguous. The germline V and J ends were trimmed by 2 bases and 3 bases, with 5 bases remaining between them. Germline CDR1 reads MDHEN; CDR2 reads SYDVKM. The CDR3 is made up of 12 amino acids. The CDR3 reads CASSLNGYEQYF. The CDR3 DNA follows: TGTGCCAGCAGTTTAAATGGCTACGAGCAGTACTTC.

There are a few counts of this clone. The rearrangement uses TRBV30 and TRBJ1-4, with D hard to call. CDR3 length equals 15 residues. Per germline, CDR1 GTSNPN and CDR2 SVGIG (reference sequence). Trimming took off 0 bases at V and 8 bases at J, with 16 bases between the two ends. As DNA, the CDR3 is TGTGCCTGGAGTGTCCCGGCGGGTCTATCGGAAAAACTGTTTTTT. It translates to CAWSVPAGLSEKLFF.

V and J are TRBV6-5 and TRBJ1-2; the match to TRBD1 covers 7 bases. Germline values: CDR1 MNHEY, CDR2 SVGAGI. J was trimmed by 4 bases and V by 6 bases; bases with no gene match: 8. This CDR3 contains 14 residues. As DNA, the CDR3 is TGTGCCAGCAGCCGTCAGACAGGGACCTATGGCTACACCTTC. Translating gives CASSRQTGTYGYTF.

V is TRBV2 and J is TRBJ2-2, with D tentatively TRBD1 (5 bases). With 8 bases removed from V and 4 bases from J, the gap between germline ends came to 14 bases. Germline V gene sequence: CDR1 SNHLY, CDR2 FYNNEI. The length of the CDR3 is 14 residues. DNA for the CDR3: TGTGCCAGCGGGCAGGGTTCCGTCACCGGGGAGCTGTTTTTT. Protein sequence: CASGQGSVTGELFF.

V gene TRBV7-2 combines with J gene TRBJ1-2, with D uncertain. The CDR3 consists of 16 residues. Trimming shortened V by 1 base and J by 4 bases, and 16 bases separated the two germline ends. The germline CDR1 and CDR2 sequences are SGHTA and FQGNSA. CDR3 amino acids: CASSLGRTVSVYGYTF. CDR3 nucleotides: TGTGCCAGCAGCTTAGGTCGGACGGTCTCCGTCTATGGCTACACCTTC.

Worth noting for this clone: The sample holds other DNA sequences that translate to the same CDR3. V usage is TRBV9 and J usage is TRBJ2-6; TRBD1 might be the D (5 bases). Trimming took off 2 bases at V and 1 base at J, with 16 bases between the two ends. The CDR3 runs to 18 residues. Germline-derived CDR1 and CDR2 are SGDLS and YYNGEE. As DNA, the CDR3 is TGTGCCAGCAGCGTGGTGGGATGGGGCGAATCTGGGGCCAACGTCCTGACTTTC. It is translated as CASSVVGWGESGANVLTF.

The CDR3 DNA reads as TGCGCCAGCAGCCGGTTGAGCGGAAGCTCCTACAATGAGCAGTTCTTC. Its translation is CASSRLSGSSYNEQFF. V gene TRBV5-1 combines with J gene TRBJ2-1; possible D gene TRBD2, 5 bases. Germline assignment: CDR1 SGHRS and CDR2 YFSETQ. Trimming removed 4 bases from V and 0 bases from J, with 14 bases in between. The CDR3 sequence is 16 residues long.

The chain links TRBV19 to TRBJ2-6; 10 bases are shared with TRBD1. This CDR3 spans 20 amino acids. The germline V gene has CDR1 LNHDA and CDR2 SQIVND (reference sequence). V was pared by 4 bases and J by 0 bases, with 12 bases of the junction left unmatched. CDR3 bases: TGTGCCAGTAGTAGCTCCCGGACAGGGGGTTTTATCTCTGGGGCCAACGTCCTGACTTTC. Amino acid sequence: CASSSSRTGGFISGANVLTF.

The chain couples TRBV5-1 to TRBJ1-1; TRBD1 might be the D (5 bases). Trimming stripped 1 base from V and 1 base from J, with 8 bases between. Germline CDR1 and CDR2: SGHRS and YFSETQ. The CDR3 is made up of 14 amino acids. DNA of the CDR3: TGCGCCAGCAGCTTGCTGGGGCGGAACACTGAAGCTTTCTTT. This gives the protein CASSLLGRNTEAFF.

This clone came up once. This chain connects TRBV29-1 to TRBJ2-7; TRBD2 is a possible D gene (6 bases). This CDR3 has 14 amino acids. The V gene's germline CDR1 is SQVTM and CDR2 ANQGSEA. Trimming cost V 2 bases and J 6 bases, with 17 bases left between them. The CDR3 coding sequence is TGCAGCGTTGAAAGGCGGGGCGGTGTGGGCGAGCAGTACTTC. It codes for CSVERRGGVGEQYF.